Below, 5 T cell receptor beta chains from the same sample are listed, as sequenced in a study of blood T cell repertoires in COVID-19. Measured with immunoSEQ multiplex PCR; TCRdb has only the in-frame clones, and not every one. This table has roughly 180,000 clones, about four fifths appearing once. The sample was peripheral blood. These receptors originate from a woman in her forties with COVID-19, enrolled during active disease.

The genes are TRBV18 and TRBJ1-1, with a tentative D call TRBD1 (6 bases). The CDR3 runs to 13 residues. The germline gives CDR1 KGHSH, CDR2 LQKENI. V was pared by 3 bases and J by 3 bases, with 8 bases between. This chain's CDR3 is CASSPDSYTEAFF. In DNA form, the CDR3 reads TGTGCCAGCTCACCGGACAGTTACACTGAAGCTTTCTTT.

The chain carries TRBV3-1 (or the pseudogene TRBV3-2) and TRBJ2-5, with D maybe TRBD2 (6 bases). Looked up from germline, CDR1 is LGHDT and CDR2 is YNNKEL (reference sequence). This CDR3 region has 13 residues. V lost 4 bases to trimming and J lost 4 bases, with 10 bases between them. The CDR3 spells CASSPGLGETQYF. CDR3 in DNA: TGTGCCAGCAGCCCGGGACTCGGAGAGACCCAGTACTTC.

J is TRBJ2-2 and V is TRBV7-3, with 11 nucleotides matching TRBD1. V lost 0 bases and J lost 2; bases outside the gene matches: 2. The CDR3 has 17 residues. Germline assignment: CDR1 SGHTA and CDR2 FQGTGA. The CDR3 loop reads CASSLTGQGANTGELFF. The CDR3, as DNA: TGTGCCAGCAGCTTAACCGGACAGGGGGCTAACACCGGGGAGCTGTTTTTT.

This clone was counted a few times. The genes are TRBV13 and TRBJ1-1; D is undetermined. V dropped 5 bases and J dropped 4 bases, with 8 bases sitting between them. Per the germline V gene, CDR1 is PRHDT and CDR2 is FYEKMQ (reference sequence). This CDR3 is 12 amino acids long. The CDR3, as DNA: TGTGCCAGCAGCCCCCCCGGCACTGAAGCTTTCTTT. The encoded protein is CASSPPGTEAFF.

The chain uses TRBV29-1 and TRBJ2-3, with no clear D. CDR3 length equals 14 residues. Trimming removed 0 bases at V and 11 bases at J, with 18 bases between. Germline CDR1 SQVTM, CDR2 ANQGSEA. CDR3 nucleotides: TGCAGCGTTGAAGAGGTTAGCAGTTCCGGCTGGCAGTATTTT. Translated, it gives CSVEEVSSSGWQYF.